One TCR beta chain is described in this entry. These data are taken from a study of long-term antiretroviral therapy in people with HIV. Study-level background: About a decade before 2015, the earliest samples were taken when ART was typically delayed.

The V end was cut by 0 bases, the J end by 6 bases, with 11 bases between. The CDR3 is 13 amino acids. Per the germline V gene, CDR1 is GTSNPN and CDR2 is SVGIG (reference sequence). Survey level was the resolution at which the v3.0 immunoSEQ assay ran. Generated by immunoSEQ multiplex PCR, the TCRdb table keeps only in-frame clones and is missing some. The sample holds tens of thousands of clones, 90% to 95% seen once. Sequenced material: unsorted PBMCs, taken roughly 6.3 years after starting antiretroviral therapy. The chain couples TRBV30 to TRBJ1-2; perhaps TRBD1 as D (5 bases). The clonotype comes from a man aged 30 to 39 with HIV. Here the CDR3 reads CAWSVSGLDGYTF. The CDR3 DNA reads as TGTGCCTGGAGTGTATCAGGGCTGGATGGCTACACCTTC.